This entry concerns a single T cell receptor beta chain. This entry is derived from a study of blood T cell repertoires in COVID-19. Whole-study context: PBMCs, B-cell-depleted T cells, or T cells were the source of the cDNA or gDNA that made up the material.

Profiled with immunoSEQ multiplex PCR; TCRdb holds only in-frame clones, not every one. This sample has 200,000 to 300,000 clones; roughly 86% occur once, and the top ten carry about 2.6%. The germline CDR1 and CDR2 sequences are KGHDR and SFDVKD. V was pared by 5 bases and J by 7 bases, with 3 bases of the junction left unmatched. The CDR3 consists of 12 residues. The sequenced sample was PBMCs or T cells enriched from blood (not recorded which). The clonotype comes from a woman aged 18-29 years who had recovered from COVID-19. V gene TRBV24-1 combines with J gene TRBJ1-2; 7 nucleotides align to TRBD1. The CDR3 bases are TGTGCCACCAGTGTCCAGGGGGGTGGCTACACCTTC. Translated, it gives CATSVQGGGYTF.